This T cell receptor beta chain was documented in a study of graft-versus-host responses after intestinal transplantation. The overall study: The whole recipient group had anti-thymocyte globulin induction followed by tacrolimus and steroids for around 3 years.

On this clone itself: No antigen is known for it.

Germline V gene data show CDR1 as SGHNT and CDR2 as YYREEE (reference sequence). V lost 4 bases and J 1 base, leaving 11 bases between the germline ends. The CDR3 runs to 14 residues. TCRdb's table, derived via immunoSEQ multiplex PCR, lists solely in-frame clones and lacks some. The profile shows tens of thousands of clones, around 91% of them singletons. The rearrangement links TRBV5-4 to TRBJ1-1; D gene ambiguous. The receptor comes from a human donor who was the organ donor for an intestinal transplant. This specimen consisted of unstimulated CD8+ T cells sorted from spleen or lymph node cells, obtained before transplant. The DNA for the CDR3 is TGTGCCAGCAGCGGCGGGCAGACGAACACTGAAGCTTTCTTT. Translating it yields CASSGGQTNTEAFF.